What follows is one T cell receptor (beta chain) and its context. Germline V lookup: CDR1 SGHRS, CDR2 YFSETQ. The CDR3 is made up of 16 amino acids. V lost 5 bases and J lost 2; bases outside the gene matches: 9. These data originate in a study of response to subunit inactivated influenza vaccine. TCRdb redid the calling of the RT-PCR reads with MiXCR, one entry per CDR3 protein. The data hold 250,000 to 350,000 distinct CDR3 sequences, with roughly 20% observed a single time. Sequenced material: PBMCs from blood, taken less than 22 months after vaccination. V gene TRBV5-1 combines with J gene TRBJ2-1, with 8 positions matching TRBD1. The receptor was isolated from a man aged 45 to 70 who received an inactivated influenza vaccine. This CDR3 reads CASRPPGTGAYNEQFF. As DNA, the CDR3 is TGCGCCAGCAGGCCTCCCGGGACAGGAGCCTACAATGAGCAGTTCTTC.